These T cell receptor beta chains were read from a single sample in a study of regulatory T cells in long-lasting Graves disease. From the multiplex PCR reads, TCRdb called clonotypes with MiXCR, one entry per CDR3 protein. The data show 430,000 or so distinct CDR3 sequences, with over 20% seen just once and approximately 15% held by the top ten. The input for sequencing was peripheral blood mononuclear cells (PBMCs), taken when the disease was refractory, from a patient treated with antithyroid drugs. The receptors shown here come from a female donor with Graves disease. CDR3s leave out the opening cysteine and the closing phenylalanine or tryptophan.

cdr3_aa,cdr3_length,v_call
ASSLAGRVTGANVLT,15,TRBV7-9
ASSQGGAEGYT,11,TRBV14
ASSVSGRSGYT,11,TRBV2
AWSLGSLGNQPQH,13,TRBV30
ASSHSRQGGTGELF,14,TRBV19
ASSPLGRLAKNIQY,14,TRBV6-1
ASQAGGPPETQY,12,TRBV6-1
ASSLSHLNTEAF,12,TRBV11-3
ASSFEADSSIYERY,14,TRBV5-1
ASSLKSTGELF,11,TRBV5-1
AISEPGTSDEQY,12,TRBV10-3
ASSLEGRGSYEQY,13,TRBV11-2
ASSLVLAGGNSEQF,14,TRBV11-2
ASSPWRDEAAQH,12,TRBV6-2/TRBV6-3
ASSYRGRADTQY,12,TRBV6-5
ASSLTGNTEETQY,13,TRBV5-1
AIMDQGNDYGYT,12,TRBV10-3
ASSQSPTEAF,10,TRBV3-1
ASRGFLGDTGELF,13,TRBV6-1
ASIETGGYEQY,11,TRBV11-2
SAAGTENYSYT,11,TRBV20-1
ASSSLAGDQETQY,13,TRBV12-3/TRBV12-4
ASSDTGGAETQY,12,TRBV2
ASSLWGVPPKNIQY,14,TRBV28
ASSPPGTGGEQY,12,TRBV18
ASSLWGGSNQPQH,13,TRBV28
ATSREFASGGTGELF,15,TRBV15
ASSEDWRGETQY,12,TRBV28
ASSSQGFQETQY,12,TRBV27
ASSLMRTSQETQY,13,TRBV27
ASSVTGQGAQY,11,TRBV19
ASSWTGTTGELF,12,TRBV11-3